Following are 5 T cell receptor beta chains from one sample sequenced in a study of Ad26.COV2.S vaccination and SARS-CoV-2 variants. The table came from immunoSEQ multiplex PCR; TCRdb's copy has only in-frame clones and leaves some out. The data hold 300,000 to 400,000 clones, with approximately 86% observed a single time. The treatment denotes: about 20 received Ad26.COV2.S at low or high dose, single or two shots; about 5 received placebo; per-sample allocation not given. Specimens were obtained on day 63 following the first vaccine or placebo injection. The material sequenced was peripheral blood, taken in a trial of Ad26.COV2.S vaccine versus placebo. The receptors derive from a person between 18 and 65 years old who received the Ad26.COV2.S COVID-19 vaccine or a placebo.

The chain employs TRBV19 and TRBJ2-1; 8 bases fit TRBD2. Germline trimming cut 6 bases from V and 6 bases from J; bases unmatched to any gene: 13. The CDR3 covers 16 residues. Germline loops: CDR1 LNHDA, CDR2 SQIVND (reference sequence). The CDR3 spells CASSGLTMAGGNEQFF. In DNA, the CDR3 is TGTGCCAGTAGCGGACTAACCATGGCGGGGGGCAATGAGCAGTTCTTC.

The chain links TRBV28 to TRBJ2-1, with a possible D match to TRBD2 (5 bases). Trimming left V 8 bases short and J 8 bases short, with 16 bases between. The CDR3 has 13 residues. The germline V gene encodes CDR1 MDHEN and CDR2 SYDVKM. The CDR3 nucleotides are TGTGCCAGCCTCAACGGAGGTGCATATGAGCAGTTCTTC. Residues: CASLNGGAYEQFF.

V gene TRBV2 combines with J gene TRBJ2-6; TRBD1 matches at 8 bases. Germline V gives CDR1 SNHLY, CDR2 FYNNEI. The CDR3 loop spans 18 amino acids. Germline trimming cut 8 bases from V and 0 bases from J; bases unmatched to any gene: 12. The CDR3 loop is CASSRPGQAFSGANVLTF. CDR3 nucleotide sequence: TGTGCCAGCTCCAGACCGGGACAGGCGTTCTCTGGGGCCAACGTCCTGACTTTC.

Note on this clone: Other DNA sequences from this sample encode an identical CDR3 as well. V usage is TRBV12-3 or TRBV12-4 and J usage is TRBJ2-2, with unresolved D. Trimming shortened V by 4 bases and J by 8 bases, and 2 bases separated the two germline ends. The CDR3 has 10 residues. The CDR3 DNA reads as TGTGCCAGCAGTTCTGGGGAGCTGTTTTTT. It translates to CASSSGELFF.

The V and J genes are TRBV4-2 and TRBJ1-3; D may be TRBD1 (5 bases). The length of the CDR3 is 16 residues. Between the trimmed V and J ends, which lost 4 bases and 2 bases, there was a span of 15 bases. Germline V CDR1 and CDR2: LGHNA, YNFKEQ. CDR3 bases: TGTGCCAGCAGCCTGGGGGAAAGACTCACTGGAAACACCATATATTTT. Its protein product is CASSLGERLTGNTIYF.